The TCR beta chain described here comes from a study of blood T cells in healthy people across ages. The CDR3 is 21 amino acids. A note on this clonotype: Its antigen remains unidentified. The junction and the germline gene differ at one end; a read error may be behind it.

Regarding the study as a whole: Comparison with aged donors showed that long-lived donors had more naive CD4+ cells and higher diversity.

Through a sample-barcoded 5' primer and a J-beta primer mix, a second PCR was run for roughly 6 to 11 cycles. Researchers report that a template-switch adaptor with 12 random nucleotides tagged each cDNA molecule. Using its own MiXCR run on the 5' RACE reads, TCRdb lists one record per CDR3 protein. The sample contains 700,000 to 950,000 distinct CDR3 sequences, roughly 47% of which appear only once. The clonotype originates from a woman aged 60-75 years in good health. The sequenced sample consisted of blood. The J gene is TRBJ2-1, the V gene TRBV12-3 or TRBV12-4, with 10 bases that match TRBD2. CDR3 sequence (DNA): TGTACCAGCAGTTTAGGGCAAGGACGCCGGACTAGCGGAGGCCCCTGGGATGAGCAGTTCTTC. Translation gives CTSSLGQGRRTSGGPWDEQFF.